This T cell receptor beta chain was found in a study of siplizumab effects on memory and regulatory T cells. Findings and limits, study-wide: Naive T cells were seemingly more diverse than memory cells, and major contributions to the alloresponse seemed to be made by them. Alloreactive sequences that could be traced to unstimulated CD4+ memory cells showed a significant reduction under siplizumab. Confirmation was lacking for the suppressive function of proliferating Tregs derived from siplizumab cultures.

On this clone: Antigen: not known.

CDR1 and CDR2 from the germline V gene are KGHSH and LQKENI. The length of the CDR3 is 15 residues. Trimming cost V 3 bases and J 3 bases; bases outside gene matches: 4. Per sample, some 90,000 TCR templates were assayed. Sequenced by immunoSEQ multiplex PCR; TCRdb stores in-frame clones only, minus some. Found here are more than 85,000 clones, roughly 89% of them singletons; the top ten hold about 1.5%. The rearrangement uses TRBV18 and TRBJ1-4; 7 positions match TRBD1. The receptor's source is a human donor in good health. The sample comprised CD4+ T cells sorted from blood. This CDR3 is CASSPTGTANEKLFF. The CDR3 nucleotides are TGTGCCAGCTCACCTACTGGGACAGCTAATGAAAAACTGTTTTTT.